What follows describes a single T cell receptor (beta chain). The data belong to a study of shared clonotypes between healthy human individuals. The germline V gene encodes CDR1 WNHNN and CDR2 SYGVQD (reference sequence). This CDR3 region has 14 residues. Trimming removed 3 bases at V and 4 bases at J, with 12 bases between. TCRdb's table, derived via immunoSEQ multiplex PCR, lists solely in-frame clones and lacks some. The sample carries about 680,000 clones, approximately 79% recorded once. This clonotype originated in a woman in her 30s in good health. This chain joins TRBV10-1 and TRBJ1-2; possibly TRBD1 for D (5 bases). Sequencing was performed on memory CD4+ T cells sorted from blood. Subset given: CD45RA-negative fraction. The CDR3 coding sequence is TGCGCCAGCAGTGACCCCGGGACGCCCTATGGCTACACCTTC. It codes for CASSDPGTPYGYTF.